This TCR beta chain was sequenced for a study of blood T cell repertoires in COVID-19. Study-level information: T cells, B-cell-depleted T cells, or PBMCs provided the cDNA or gDNA that served as material.

V lost 2 bases, J lost 10 bases, and 12 bases lay in between. The germline gives CDR1 MNHEY, CDR2 SVGEGT. This CDR3 has 13 residues. In the original workflow: Reference gene primers were amplified, and this amplification served to estimate nucleated cell counts. The table came from immunoSEQ multiplex PCR; TCRdb's copy has only in-frame clones and leaves some out. The D gene and trimming were derived from the DNA, and the V and J assignments and clone size from that table. The sample has 30,000 to 45,000 clones; over 65% are singletons. The source material was peripheral blood. The chain carries TRBV6-2 or TRBV6-3 and TRBJ2-1; D is uncertain. The sequence derives from a man aged 55 to 70 with active COVID-19. CDR3 in amino acids: CASSYPPAREQFF. As DNA, the CDR3 is TGTGCCAGCAGTTACCCCCCTGCGCGCGAGCAGTTCTTC.